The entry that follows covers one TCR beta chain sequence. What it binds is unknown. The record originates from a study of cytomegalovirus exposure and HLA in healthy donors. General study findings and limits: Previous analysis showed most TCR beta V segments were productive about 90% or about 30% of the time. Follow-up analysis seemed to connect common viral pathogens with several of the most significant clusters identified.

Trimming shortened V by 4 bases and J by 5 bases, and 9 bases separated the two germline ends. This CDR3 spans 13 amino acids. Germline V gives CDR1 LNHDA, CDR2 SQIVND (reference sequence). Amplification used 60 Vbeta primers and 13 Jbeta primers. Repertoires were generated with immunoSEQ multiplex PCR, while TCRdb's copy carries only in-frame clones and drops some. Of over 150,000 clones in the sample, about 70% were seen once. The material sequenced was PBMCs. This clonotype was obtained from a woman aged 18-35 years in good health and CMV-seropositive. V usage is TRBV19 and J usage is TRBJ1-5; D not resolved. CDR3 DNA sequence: TGTGCCAGTAGTAAGGACGGGGATCAGCCCCAGCATTTT. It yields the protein CASSKDGDQPQHF.